This T cell receptor (beta chain) was recorded in a study of T cell responses to AZD1222 COVID-19 vaccine. Study-level results: Mostly white British, mostly female donors; authors suggested clonal diversity may be underestimated. Per reports, nearly half of all spike-specific TCRs target regions that are unmutated in variants.

Assay: immunoSEQ multiplex PCR; the TCRdb copy retains only in-frame clones and omits some. The repertoire holds nearly 200,000 clones, with approximately 93% as singletons. About this clone: The antigen remains undetermined.

The germline CDR1 and CDR2 sequences are SGHTS and YDEGEE. CDR3 length: 15 amino acids. Trimming left V 5 bases short and J 5 bases short, with 17 bases between. Some second doses came at about 4 weeks and others at about 12 weeks; these were pooled. This TCR was sampled from an adult who received the AZD1222 COVID-19 vaccine. V usage is TRBV5-8 and J usage is TRBJ2-4; D may be TRBD1 or TRBD2 (5 bases each). Specimen: peripheral blood, collected 28 days after the second AZD1222 dose. The CDR3 sequence: CASRGHTGQENIQYF. CDR3 DNA: TGTGCCAGCAGGGGTCACACGGGGCAGGAAAACATTCAGTACTTC.